This T cell receptor (beta chain) was profiled in a study of PD-1 blockade in classical Hodgkin lymphoma. The CDR3 runs 13 residues. Clones were read by immunoSEQ multiplex PCR, and TCRdb kept only the in-frame ones, dropping some. Among approximately 12,000 clones listed, 70% to 85% were seen once. All patients experienced relapse after autologous stem cell transplantation, and brentuximab vedotin exposure was variable. Sequences were derived from peripheral blood mononuclear cells (PBMCs), sampled before the second cycle of nivolumab. The rearrangement joins TRBV21-1 to TRBJ2-5; the table's D gene call, TRBD1, was not cross checked with the DNA. The J call is in doubt because the DNA end fits TRBJ2-7 better. TRBV21-1 is marked as a pseudogene. This receptor was obtained from a human donor with classical Hodgkin lymphoma. The CDR3 loop is CASRCRGPYEQYF. The CDR3 bases are TGTGCCAGCAGATGTAGGGGGCCCTACGAGCAGTACTTC.